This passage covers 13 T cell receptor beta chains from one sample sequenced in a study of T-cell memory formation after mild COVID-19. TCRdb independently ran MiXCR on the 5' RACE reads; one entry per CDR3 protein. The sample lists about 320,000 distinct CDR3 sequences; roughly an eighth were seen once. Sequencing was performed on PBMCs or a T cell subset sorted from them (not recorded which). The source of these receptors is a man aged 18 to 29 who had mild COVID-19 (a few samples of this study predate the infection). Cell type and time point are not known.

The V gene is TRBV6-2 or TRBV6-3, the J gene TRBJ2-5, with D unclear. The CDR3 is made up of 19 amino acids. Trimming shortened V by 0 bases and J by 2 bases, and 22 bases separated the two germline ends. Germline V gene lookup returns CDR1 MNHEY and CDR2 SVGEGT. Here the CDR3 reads CASSYSLGSTRHEQETQYF. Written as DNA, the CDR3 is TGTGCCAGCAGTTACTCGTTGGGGTCGACCCGGCATGAACAAGAGACCCAGTACTTC.

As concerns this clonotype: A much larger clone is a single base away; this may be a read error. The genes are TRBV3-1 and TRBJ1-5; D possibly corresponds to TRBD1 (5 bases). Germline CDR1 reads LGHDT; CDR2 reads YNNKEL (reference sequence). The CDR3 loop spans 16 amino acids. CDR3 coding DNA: TGTGCCAGCAGCCAAGGAGGGACGGGTAGCAATCAGCACCAGCATTTT. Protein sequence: CASSQGGTGSNQHQHF.

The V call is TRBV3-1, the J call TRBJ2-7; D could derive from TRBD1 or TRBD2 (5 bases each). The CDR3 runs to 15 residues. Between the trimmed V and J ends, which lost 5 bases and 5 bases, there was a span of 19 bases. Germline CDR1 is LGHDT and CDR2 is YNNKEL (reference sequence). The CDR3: CASSKPGTVRNEQYF. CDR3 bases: TGTGCCAGCAGCAAGCCCGGGACGGTTCGGAACGAGCAGTACTTC.

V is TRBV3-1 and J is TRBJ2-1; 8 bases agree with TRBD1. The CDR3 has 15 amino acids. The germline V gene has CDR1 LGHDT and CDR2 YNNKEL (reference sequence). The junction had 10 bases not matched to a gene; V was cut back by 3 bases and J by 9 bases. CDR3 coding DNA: TGTGCCAGCAGCCAGGACAGGGCGTCCGGTGGTGAGCAGTTCTTC. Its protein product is CASSQDRASGGEQFF.

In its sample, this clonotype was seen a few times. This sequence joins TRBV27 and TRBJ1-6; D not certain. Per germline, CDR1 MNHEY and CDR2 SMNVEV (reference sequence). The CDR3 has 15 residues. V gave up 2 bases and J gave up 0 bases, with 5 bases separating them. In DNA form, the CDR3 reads TGTGCCAGCAGTTTAATGAGCTCCTATAATTCACCCCTCCACTTT. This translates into CASSLMSSYNSPLHF.

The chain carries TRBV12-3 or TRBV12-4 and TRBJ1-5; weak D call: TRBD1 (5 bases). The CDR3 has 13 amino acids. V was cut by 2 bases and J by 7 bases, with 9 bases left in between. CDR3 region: CASSLNQGQPQHF. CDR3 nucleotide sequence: TGTGCCAGCAGTTTAAACCAGGGACAGCCCCAGCATTTT.

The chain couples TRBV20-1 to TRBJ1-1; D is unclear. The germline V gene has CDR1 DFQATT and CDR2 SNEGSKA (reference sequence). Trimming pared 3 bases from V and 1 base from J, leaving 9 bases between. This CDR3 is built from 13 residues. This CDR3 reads CSASVVKNTEAFF. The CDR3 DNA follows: TGCAGTGCTAGTGTTGTTAAGAACACTGAAGCTTTCTTT.

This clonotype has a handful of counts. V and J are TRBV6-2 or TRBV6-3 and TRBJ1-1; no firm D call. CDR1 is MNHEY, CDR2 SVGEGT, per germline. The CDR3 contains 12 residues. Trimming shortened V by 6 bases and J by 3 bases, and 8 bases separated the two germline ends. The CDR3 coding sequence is TGTGCCAGCAGCCCCTGGGACACTGAAGCTTTCTTT. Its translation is CASSPWDTEAFF.

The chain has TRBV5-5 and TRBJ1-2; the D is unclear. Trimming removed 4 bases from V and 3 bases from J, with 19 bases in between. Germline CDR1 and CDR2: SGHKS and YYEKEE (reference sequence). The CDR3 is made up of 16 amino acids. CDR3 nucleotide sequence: TGTGCCAGCAGCGCCCAAATAGGGAAGGAGGACTATGGCTACACCTTC. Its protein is CASSAQIGKEDYGYTF.

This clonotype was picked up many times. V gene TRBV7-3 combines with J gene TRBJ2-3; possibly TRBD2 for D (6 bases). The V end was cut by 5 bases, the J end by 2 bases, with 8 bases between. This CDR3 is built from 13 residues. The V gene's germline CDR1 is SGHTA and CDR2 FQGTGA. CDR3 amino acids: CASSRDFTDTQYF. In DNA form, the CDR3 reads TGTGCCAGCAGCCGGGACTTCACAGATACGCAGTATTTT. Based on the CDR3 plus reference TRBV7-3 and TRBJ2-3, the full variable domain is GAGVSQTPSNKVTEKGKYVELRCDPISGHTALYWYRQSLGQGPEFLIYFQGTGAADDSGLPNDRFFAVRPEGSVSTLKIQRTERGDSAVYLCASSRDFTDTQYFGPGTRLTVL.

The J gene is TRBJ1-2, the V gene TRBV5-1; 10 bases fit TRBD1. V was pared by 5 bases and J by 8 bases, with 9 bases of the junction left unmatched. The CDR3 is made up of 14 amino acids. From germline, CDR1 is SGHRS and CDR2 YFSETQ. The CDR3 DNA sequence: TGCGCCAGCAGTTCTGCCGGGACAGGGGTCGGCTACACCTTC. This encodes CASSSAGTGVGYTF.

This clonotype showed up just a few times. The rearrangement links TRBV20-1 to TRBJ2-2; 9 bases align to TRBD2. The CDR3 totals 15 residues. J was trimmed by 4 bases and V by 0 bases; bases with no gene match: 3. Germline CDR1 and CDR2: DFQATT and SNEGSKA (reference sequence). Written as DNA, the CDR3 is TGCAGTGCTAGAGACGCTAGCGGGACCACCGGGGAGCTGTTTTTT. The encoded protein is CSARDASGTTGELFF.

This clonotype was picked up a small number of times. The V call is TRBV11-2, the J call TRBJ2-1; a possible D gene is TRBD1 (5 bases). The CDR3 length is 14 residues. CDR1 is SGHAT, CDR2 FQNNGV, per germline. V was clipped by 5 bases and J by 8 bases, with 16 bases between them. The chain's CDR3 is CASSPPPGFYEQFF. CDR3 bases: TGTGCCAGCAGCCCCCCTCCAGGGTTCTATGAGCAGTTCTTC.